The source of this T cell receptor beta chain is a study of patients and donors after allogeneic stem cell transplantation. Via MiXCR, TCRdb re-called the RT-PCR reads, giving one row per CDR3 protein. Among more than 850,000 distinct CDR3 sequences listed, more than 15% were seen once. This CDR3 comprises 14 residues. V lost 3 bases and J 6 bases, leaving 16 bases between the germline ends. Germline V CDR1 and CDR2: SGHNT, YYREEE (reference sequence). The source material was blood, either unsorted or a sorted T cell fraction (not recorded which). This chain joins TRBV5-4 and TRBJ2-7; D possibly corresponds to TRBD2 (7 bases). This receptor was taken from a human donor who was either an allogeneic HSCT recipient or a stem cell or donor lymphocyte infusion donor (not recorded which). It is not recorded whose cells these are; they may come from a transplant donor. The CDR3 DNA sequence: TGTGCCAGCAGCTGGGGGGCAGGGGAGGGCGAGCAGTACTTC. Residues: CASSWGAGEGEQYF.